This T cell receptor (beta chain) was recorded in a study of T cells after yellow fever vaccination. Trimming shortened V by 5 bases and J by 0 bases, and 10 bases separated the two germline ends. The CDR3 sequence is 14 residues long. Germline-derived CDR1 and CDR2 are SGHTA and FQGNSA. This clonotype turned up a few times. TCRdb re-derived calls from the 5' RACE reads in MiXCR, one entry per CDR3 protein. This sample has about 360,000 distinct CDR3 sequences, with about 6% found just once. The sequence was collected from a man in his thirties or forties who received the YFV17D yellow fever vaccine. The chain couples TRBV7-2 to TRBJ2-5; the D is unclear. This specimen was PBMCs, taken 5 days after the yellow fever booster vaccination. The chain's CDR3 is CASSLGMYQETQYF. Here the CDR3 DNA reads TGTGCCAGCAGCCTTGGGATGTACCAAGAGACCCAGTACTTC.